This passage covers 9 T cell receptor beta chains from one sample sequenced in a study of cytomegalovirus exposure and HLA in healthy donors. PCR primers comprised 60 Vbeta and 13 Jbeta primers. Clones were read by immunoSEQ multiplex PCR, and TCRdb kept only the in-frame ones, dropping some. The sample lists fewer than 250,000 clones, around 87% occurring once. Sequenced material: PBMCs. The receptors shown here come from a man between 25 and 39 years old in good health and CMV-seronegative.

V gene TRBV30 combines with J gene TRBJ1-5; 11 positions agree with TRBD1. The trim removed 0 bases at V and 4 bases at J, leaving 8 bases unmatched. From germline, CDR1 is GTSNPN and CDR2 SVGIG (reference sequence). The CDR3 length is 17 residues. The DNA of the CDR3 is TGTGCCTGGAGTGTAGGGACAGGGGGGATGATGAATCAGCCCCAGCATTTT. It encodes CAWSVGTGGMMNQPQHF.

This sequence joins TRBV7-2 and TRBJ2-5; 9 bases align to TRBD2. V was pared by 10 bases and J by 5 bases, with 11 bases of the junction left unmatched. Germline CDR1 and CDR2: SGHTA and FQGNSA. The CDR3 runs 14 residues. The DNA for the CDR3 is TGTGCCACCTCCGCGGGGGGGGCGGCGGAGACCCAGTACTTC. Translated, it gives CATSAGGAAETQYF.

This clone occurred a few times. The V gene is TRBV11-2, the J gene TRBJ1-1; weak D call: TRBD1 (6 bases). CDR3 length: 14 amino acids. Between the trimmed V and J ends, which lost 3 bases and 5 bases, there was a span of 13 bases. CDR1 SGHAT and CDR2 FQNNGV come from the germline V gene. The CDR3 reads CASSLRAGVTEAFF. The CDR3 nucleotides read TGTGCCAGCAGCTTGCGGGCAGGGGTTACTGAAGCTTTCTTT.

This chain connects TRBV21-1 to TRBJ2-7; TRBD1, the table's D call, was not compared with the DNA. TRBV21-1 is described as a pseudogene. This CDR3 is built from 20 residues. CDR3 region: CASSKAVRVLGTGFSYEQYF. CDR3 DNA: TGTGCCAGCAGCAAAGCCGTTCGTGTGTTGGGGACAGGATTCTCCTACGAGCAGTACTTC.

This clone was observed once. The chain links TRBV19 to TRBJ2-1, with 7 bases matching TRBD2. Losses at the gene ends were 6 bases for V and 7 bases for J; bases not matched to a gene: 12. This CDR3 has 15 amino acids. Per germline, CDR1 LNHDA and CDR2 SQIVND (reference sequence). The CDR3: CASRARTSDWNEQFF. CDR3 coding DNA: TGTGCCAGTAGGGCGAGAACTAGCGACTGGAATGAGCAGTTCTTC.

The chain links TRBV9 to TRBJ2-2; D perhaps matches TRBD2 (5 bases). Germline lookup yields CDR1 SGDLS and CDR2 YYNGEE. The CDR3 is 16 amino acids. Trimming took 3 bases from V and 0 from J, leaving 12 bases between them. CDR3 region: CASSGKRIANTGELFF. CDR3 nucleotide sequence: TGTGCCAGCAGCGGAAAGCGGATCGCGAACACCGGGGAGCTGTTTTTT. The whole variable domain, filled in from reference TRBV9 and TRBJ2-2, reads DSGVTQTPKHLITATGQRVTLRCSPRSGDLSVYWYQQSLDQGLQFLIQYYNGEERAKGNILERFSAQQFPDLHSELNLSSLELGDSALYFCASSGKRIANTGELFFGEGSRLTVL.

This chain links TRBV18 with TRBJ2-1; 12 bases agree with TRBD2. CDR1 is KGHSH and CDR2 is LQKENI in the germline V gene. The V and J ends lost 4 bases and 1 base, in that order; junction bases with no gene match: 5. The CDR3 is 17 amino acids. This CDR3 reads CASSRGLAGKSYNEQFF. CDR3 DNA: TGTGCCAGCTCACGCGGACTAGCGGGAAAATCCTACAATGAGCAGTTCTTC.

This chain uses TRBV5-6 with TRBJ2-1; 11 nucleotides align to TRBD2. The J segment lost 7 bases and the V segment lost 4 bases, leaving 7 bases of the junction unmatched. This CDR3 has 15 amino acids. Germline-derived CDR1 and CDR2 are SGHDT and YYEEEE. CDR3 residues: CASSPSLAGVNEQFF. The CDR3 nucleotides read TGTGCCAGCAGCCCCTCACTAGCGGGAGTGAATGAGCAGTTCTTC.

On this clone itself: Other DNA sequences of this sample code for an identical CDR3. CDR3 loop: CASSLGQGGNEQYF. The CDR3 DNA is TGCGCCAGCAGCTTGGGACAGGGCGGCAACGAGCAGTACTTC. This chain uses TRBV5-1 with TRBJ2-7; 7 positions agree with TRBD1. The germline CDR1 and CDR2 sequences are SGHRS and YFSETQ. V lost 0 bases and J lost 5; bases outside the gene matches: 5. CDR3 length equals 14 residues.